One sample yielded the 25 T cell receptor beta chains listed below, sequenced in a study of blood T cell repertoires in COVID-19. The assay was immunoSEQ multiplex PCR, and TCRdb's table has in-frame clones only and misses some. This sample carries 25,000 to 35,000 clones, about 85% of them seen once, and the ten largest clones take roughly 15%. The sequenced sample was peripheral blood. Receptor source: a woman aged 60-75 years with acute or convalescent COVID-19.

This clone has only one observation. The genes are TRBV12-3 or TRBV12-4 and TRBJ1-1, with D tentatively TRBD1 (6 bases). V dropped 7 bases and J dropped 5 bases, with 14 bases sitting between them. CDR3 length: 13 amino acids. The CDR3 is CASNRGGNTEAFF. The CDR3, as DNA: TGTGCCAGCAATCGCGGGGGCAATACTGAAGCTTTCTTT.

This clone was counted once. The V and J genes are TRBV7-3 and TRBJ2-1, with a possible D match to TRBD2 (5 bases). V gave up 1 base and J gave up 6 bases, with 13 bases separating them. The CDR3 spans 15 residues. Germline loops: CDR1 SGHTA, CDR2 FQGTGA. CDR3 region: CASSLNPSAGNEQFF. DNA for the CDR3: TGTGCCAGCAGCTTAAACCCTTCGGCGGGCAATGAGCAGTTCTTC.

The chain's CDR3 is CATSDSGGANEQFF. The CDR3 bases are TGTGCCACCAGTGATAGCGGGGGGGCCAATGAGCAGTTCTTC. The chain uses TRBV24-1 and TRBJ2-1, with TRBD2 matching 10 bases. The CDR3 is 14 residues long. Trimming removed 3 bases from V and 6 bases from J; junction bases left unmatched: 1. CDR1 is KGHDR and CDR2 is SFDVKD in the germline V gene.

The rearrangement uses TRBV15 and TRBJ2-7; perhaps TRBD2 as D (6 bases). CDR3 length equals 15 residues. Deletions cut 0 bases from V and 5 bases from J, with 14 bases between. CDR1 and CDR2 from the germline V gene are LNHNV and YYDKDF (reference sequence). CDR3: CATSRDIAGLDEQYF. In DNA, the CDR3 is TGTGCCACCAGCAGAGATATTGCGGGGTTGGACGAGCAGTACTTC. Complete variable domain (other parts from reference TRBV15 and TRBJ2-7): DAMVIQNPRYQVTQFGKPVTLSCSQTLNHNVMYWYQQKSSQAPKLLFHYYDKDFNNEADTPDNFQSRRPNTSFCFLDIRSPGLGDTAMYLCATSRDIAGLDEQYFGPGTRLTVT.

This clone appeared a single time. The CDR3 bases are TGTGCCTGGAACTCTCTTAGCGGGGGGGCAGAGACCCAGTACTTC. Protein sequence: CAWNSLSGGAETQYF. The V call is TRBV30, the J call TRBJ2-5; 11 positions agree with TRBD2. The CDR3 is made up of 15 amino acids. Germline V CDR1 and CDR2: GTSNPN, SVGIG (reference sequence). The V segment lost 4 bases and the J segment 4 bases; nucleotides outside the gene matches: 8.

The chain joins TRBV7-9 to TRBJ2-5, with a weak D call TRBD2 (5 bases). CDR3 length: 13 residues. Germline V gene lookup returns CDR1 SEHNR and CDR2 FQNEAQ (reference sequence). The ends were cut back, 5 bases at V and 2 bases at J, with 9 bases in the middle. CDR3 protein: CASSPGNQETQYF. The CDR3 nucleotides are TGTGCCAGCAGCCCCGGGAATCAAGAGACCCAGTACTTC.

This sequence joins TRBV7-3 and TRBJ2-1; 13 bases align to TRBD2. Trimming removed 6 bases from V and 0 bases from J; junction bases left unmatched: 8. CDR1 is SGHTA and CDR2 is FQGTGA in the germline V gene. CDR3 length: 18 amino acids. Here the CDR3 reads CASRSGTSGDVSYNEQFF. The CDR3 nucleotides are TGTGCCAGCAGATCTGGGACTAGCGGGGACGTCTCCTACAATGAGCAGTTCTTC.

This chain joins TRBV29-1 and TRBJ1-1; tentatively, D is TRBD1 (6 bases). Germline CDR1 reads SQVTM; CDR2 reads ANQGSEA. Trimming took 6 bases from V and 2 from J, leaving 13 bases between them. The CDR3 spans 13 residues. This CDR3 reads CSVIQGGNTEAFF. CDR3 bases: TGCAGCGTAATACAGGGTGGTAACACTGAAGCTTTCTTT.

The DNA of the CDR3 is TGTGCCAGCAGCCGTCAACCAGGGAGCAATCAGCCCCAGCATTTT. It codes for CASSRQPGSNQPQHF. The J gene is TRBJ1-5, the V gene TRBV3-1 (or the pseudogene TRBV3-2); a weak D match, TRBD1 (5 bases). The CDR3 spans 15 residues. Germline CDR1 and CDR2: LGHDT and YNNKEL (reference sequence). V was cut by 4 bases and J by 1 base, with 11 bases left in between.

The J gene is TRBJ1-1, the V gene TRBV14; a weak D match, TRBD1 (5 bases). The CDR3 is made up of 14 amino acids. Germline CDR1 is SGHDN and CDR2 is FVKESK. V was clipped by 5 bases and J by 10 bases, with 20 bases between them. The CDR3 DNA reads as TGTGCCAGCAGCGAATGGGGGGGTAGGCGTGGAGCTTTCTTT. This translates into CASSEWGGRRGAFF.

This chain connects TRBV3-1 (or the pseudogene TRBV3-2) to TRBJ2-7, with 16 positions matching TRBD2. The germline V gene encodes CDR1 LGHDT and CDR2 YNNKEL (reference sequence). The CDR3 contains 17 residues. The junction had 5 bases not matched to a gene; V was cut back by 4 bases and J by 2 bases. The chain's CDR3 is CASSPGTSGGAPYEQYF. The CDR3 DNA sequence: TGTGCCAGCAGCCCCGGGACTAGCGGGGGGGCCCCCTACGAGCAGTACTTC.

The J gene is TRBJ2-1, the V gene TRBV7-9; tentatively, D is TRBD1 (6 bases). Germline V gives CDR1 SEHNR, CDR2 FQNEAQ (reference sequence). This CDR3 is 15 amino acids long. V gave up 0 bases and J gave up 5 bases, with 11 bases separating them. CDR3 loop: CASSLAYRADNEQFF. CDR3 DNA: TGTGCCAGCAGCTTAGCGTACAGGGCCGACAATGAGCAGTTCTTC.

This rearrangement joins TRBV18 to TRBJ1-1, with TRBD1 as a possible D gene (6 bases). This CDR3 spans 14 amino acids. Trimming shortened V by 3 bases and J by 2 bases, and 10 bases separated the two germline ends. CDR1 KGHSH and CDR2 LQKENI come from the germline V gene. The CDR3 coding sequence is TGTGCCAGCTCACCCGGGACAATAAACACTGAAGCTTTCTTT. Amino acids: CASSPGTINTEAFF. The full variable domain, rest sourced from reference TRBV18 and TRBJ1-1, is NAGVMQNPRHLVRRRGQEARLRCSPMKGHSHVYWYRQLPEEGLKFMVYLQKENIIDESGMPKERFSAEFPKEGPSILRIQQVVRGDSAAYFCASSPGTINTEAFFGQGTRLTVV.

This clone appeared many times. This chain links TRBV28 with TRBJ2-7; D is possibly TRBD1 (5 bases). This CDR3 is 12 amino acids long. Deletions cut 3 bases from V and 3 bases from J, with 6 bases between. Germline V gene sequence: CDR1 MDHEN, CDR2 SYDVKM. DNA for the CDR3: TGTGCCAGCAGTTTCCAGGGCTACGAGCAGTACTTC. Its translation is CASSFQGYEQYF. The whole variable domain, filled in from reference TRBV28 and TRBJ2-7, reads DVKVTQSSRYLVKRTGEKVFLECVQDMDHENMFWYRQDPGLGLRLIYFSYDVKMKEKGDIPEGYSVSREKKERFSLILESASTNQTSMYLCASSFQGYEQYFGPGTRLTVT.

This clone turned up a few times. This chain uses TRBV5-1 with TRBJ1-1; D gene unclear. Per germline, CDR1 SGHRS and CDR2 YFSETQ. The CDR3 length is 14 residues. Trimming pared 0 bases from V and 3 bases from J, leaving 9 bases between. The CDR3, as DNA: TGCGCCAGCAGCTTGGTTACAGCAGACACTGAAGCTTTCTTT. Translation: CASSLVTADTEAFF.

This sequence joins TRBV5-1 and TRBJ1-6, with D possibly TRBD1 on 5 matching bases. Trimming took 4 bases from V and 9 from J, leaving 14 bases between them. The CDR3 totals 14 residues. The V gene's germline CDR1 is SGHRS and CDR2 YFSETQ. The CDR3 sequence is CASSPGGEGSPLHF. CDR3 nucleotide sequence: TGCGCCAGCAGCCCGGGGGGGGAAGGTTCACCCCTCCACTTT.

The chain uses TRBV30 and TRBJ2-3; 13 bases map to TRBD2. The CDR3 is made up of 15 amino acids. From germline, CDR1 is GTSNPN and CDR2 SVGIG (reference sequence). V trimming: 5 bases; J trimming: 6 bases; junction bases outside the gene matches: 8. CDR3 in DNA: TGTGCCTGGGTACTAGCGGGGGGGCCAGGCGATACGCAGTATTTT. Its translation: CAWVLAGGPGDTQYF.

The rearrangement links TRBV2 to TRBJ2-1; TRBD2 matches at 10 bases. The junction had 6 bases not matched to a gene; V was cut back by 0 bases and J by 7 bases. The CDR3 consists of 16 residues. Germline V CDR1 and CDR2: SNHLY, FYNNEI. CDR3 protein: CASSEAGAGGPNEQFF. The CDR3 DNA sequence: TGTGCCAGCAGTGAAGCCGGAGCGGGGGGGCCAAATGAGCAGTTCTTC.

This chain connects TRBV7-2 to TRBJ1-2; 9 bases align to TRBD1. Looked up from germline, CDR1 is SGHTA and CDR2 is FQGNSA. V was pared by 5 bases and J by 4 bases, with 8 bases of the junction left unmatched. The CDR3 is 15 amino acids. In DNA, the CDR3 is TGTGCCAGCAGCCTCCGGACAGGGGATGGCTATGGCTACACCTTC. Amino acid sequence: CASSLRTGDGYGYTF.

V is TRBV6-5 and J is TRBJ2-1; TRBD2 matches at 11 bases. CDR1 is MNHEY and CDR2 is SVGAGI in the germline V gene. This CDR3 contains 15 residues. The V and J ends lost 8 bases and 3 bases, in that order; junction bases with no gene match: 6. The chain's CDR3 is CASGGLADIYNEQFF. The CDR3 DNA reads as TGTGCCAGCGGGGGACTAGCGGACATCTACAATGAGCAGTTCTTC.

This clone was seen more than once but under ten times. Here the CDR3 DNA reads TGTGCCAGCAGCCAGGACAGGGGGCCCTACGAGCAGTACTTC. Protein sequence: CASSQDRGPYEQYF. V and J are TRBV6-5 and TRBJ2-7; 11 nucleotides line up with TRBD1. Germline trimming cut 6 bases from V and 2 bases from J; bases unmatched to any gene: 3. Germline CDR1 reads MNHEY; CDR2 reads SVGAGI. The CDR3 extends over 14 amino acids.

The genes are TRBV14 and TRBJ1-4; maybe TRBD1 (5 bases). Trimming took 6 bases from V and 5 from J, leaving 7 bases between them. CDR1 is SGHDN and CDR2 is FVKESK in the germline V gene. This CDR3 has 12 residues. DNA for the CDR3: TGTGCCAGCAGTAGACAGAATGAAAAACTGTTTTTT. Residues: CASSRQNEKLFF.

V and J are TRBV19 and TRBJ2-3; perhaps TRBD1 as D (7 bases). V gave up 3 bases and J gave up 5 bases, with 12 bases separating them. CDR3 length: 14 residues. Germline values: CDR1 LNHDA, CDR2 SQIVND (reference sequence). CDR3 nucleotide sequence: TGTGCCAGTAGTATTCGGCAGGGGGGAGATACGCAGTATTTT. It is translated as CASSIRQGGDTQYF.

V is TRBV6-5 and J is TRBJ2-5; 7 bases align to TRBD2. The V and J ends lost 2 bases and 1 base, in that order; junction bases with no gene match: 4. CDR1 is MNHEY and CDR2 is SVGAGI in the germline V gene. The CDR3 is 15 amino acids. In DNA, the CDR3 is TGTGCCAGCAGTTACGGGGGGGGGTTCCAAGAGACCCAGTACTTC. Its protein product is CASSYGGGFQETQYF.

The chain has TRBV2 and TRBJ2-7; maybe TRBD2 (5 bases). Germline V gives CDR1 SNHLY, CDR2 FYNNEI. The CDR3 is made up of 13 amino acids. V lost 4 bases and J 6 bases, leaving 13 bases between the germline ends. The CDR3 loop is CASSGGPRSEQYF. CDR3 in DNA: TGTGCCAGCAGTGGCGGGCCTCGCTCCGAGCAGTACTTC.